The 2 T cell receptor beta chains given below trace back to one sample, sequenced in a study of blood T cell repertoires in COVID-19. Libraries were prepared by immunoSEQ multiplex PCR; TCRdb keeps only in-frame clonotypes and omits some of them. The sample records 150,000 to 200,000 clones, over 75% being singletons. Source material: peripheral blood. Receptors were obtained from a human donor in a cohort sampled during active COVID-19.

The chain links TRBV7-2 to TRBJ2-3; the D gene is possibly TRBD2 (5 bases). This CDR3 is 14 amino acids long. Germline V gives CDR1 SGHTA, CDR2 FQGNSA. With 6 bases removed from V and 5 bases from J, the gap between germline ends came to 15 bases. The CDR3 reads CASRLESGRDTQYF. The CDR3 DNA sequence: TGTGCCAGCAGACTAGAATCGGGTCGAGATACGCAGTATTTT. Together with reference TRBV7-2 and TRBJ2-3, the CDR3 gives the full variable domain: GAGVSQSPSNKVTEKGKDVELRCDPISGHTALYWYRQSLGQGLEFLIYFQGNSAPDKSGLPSDRFSAERTGGSVSTLTIQRTQQEDSAVYLCASRLESGRDTQYFGPGTRLTVL.

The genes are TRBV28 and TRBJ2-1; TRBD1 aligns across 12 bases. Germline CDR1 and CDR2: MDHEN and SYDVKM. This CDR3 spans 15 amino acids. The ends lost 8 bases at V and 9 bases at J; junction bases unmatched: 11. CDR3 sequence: CASHRRDRGLFEQFF. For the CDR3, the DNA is TGTGCCAGCCATAGGCGGGACAGGGGGCTTTTTGAGCAGTTCTTC. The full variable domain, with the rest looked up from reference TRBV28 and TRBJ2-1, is DVKVTQSSRYLVKRTGEKVFLECVQDMDHENMFWYRQDPGLGLRLIYFSYDVKMKEKGDIPEGYSVSREKKERFSLILESASTNQTSMYLCASHRRDRGLFEQFFGPGTRLTVL.